Listed below are T cell receptor beta chains from one sample, sequenced in a study of cytomegalovirus exposure and HLA in healthy donors. Measured with immunoSEQ multiplex PCR; TCRdb has only the in-frame clones, and not every one. The top ten clones hold 5.5% to 7% of a sample with about 130,000 clones, 80% to 90% of them seen once. Sequencing was performed on PBMCs. Source of these receptors: a middle-aged woman in good health and CMV-seropositive. Both conserved end residues are part of each CDR3. A D gene is named only where the DNA matches it firmly. Rows may omit the clone size; those that give it use once, few, many or a size class.

clone_size | j_call | v_call | d_call | cdr3_nt | cdr3_aa
NA | TRBJ2-2 | TRBV4-3 | TRBD2 | TGCGCCAGCAGCCAAGACGATAGCGGGGCCGGGGAGCTGTTTTTT | CASSQDDSGAGELFF
few | TRBJ1-1 | TRBV5-6 | TRBD1 | TGTGCCAGCAGCTCCCACAGGGGGCTGAATGAAGCTTTCTTT | CASSSHRGLNEAFF
NA | TRBJ1-1 | TRBV5-8 | NA | TGTGCCAGCAGCTTGGGAGGGGGCACTGAAGCTTTCTTT | CASSLGGGTEAFF
NA | TRBJ2-2 | TRBV9 | TRBD1 | TGTGCCAGCAGCGAAAAGGACAGGGGGCGCACCACCGGGGAGCTGTTTTTT | CASSEKDRGRTTGELFF
NA | TRBJ2-1 | TRBV29-1 | TRBD1 | TGCAGCGTAAAGGACAGGGACTACAATGAGCAGTTCTTC | CSVKDRDYNEQFF
NA | TRBJ1-2 | TRBV30 | TRBD1 | TGTGCCGGGCGGGGACAGGGGACCGGTGGCTACACCTTC | CAGRGQGTGGYTF
NA | TRBJ1-1 | TRBV19 | NA | TGTGCCAGTAACCGCGGCACTGAAGCTTTCTTT | CASNRGTEAFF
NA | TRBJ1-1 | TRBV9 | TRBD1 | TGTGCCAGCAGCGCAGGGGGCAAGACTGAAGCTTTCTTT | CASSAGGKTEAFF
NA | TRBJ2-3 | TRBV2 | NA | TGTGCCAGCATTCCGGGTCTTCAGGATACGCAGTATTTT | CASIPGLQDTQYF
few | TRBJ2-2 | TRBV7-9 | NA | TGTGCCAGCAGCTTAGGAACGGTGAACACCGGGGAGCTGTTTTTT | CASSLGTVNTGELFF
NA | TRBJ1-6 | TRBV4-2 | TRBD1 | TGTGCCAGCAGCCAAGAATCCACAGGGGGTTATTCACCCCTCCACTTT | CASSQESTGGYSPLHF
NA | TRBJ1-2 | TRBV6-6 | TRBD1 | TGTGCCAGCAGTATGGGACAGGGGAACTACACCTTC | CASSMGQGNYTF
NA | TRBJ2-5 | TRBV10-1 | TRBD2 | TGCGCCAGCACCAAGGGACTAGCGGGGATCCGCTCAGAGACCCAGTACTTC | CASTKGLAGIRSETQYF
NA | TRBJ1-5 | TRBV28 | TRBD1 | TGTGCCAGCAGCCCCTGGGGGACAGGAAGCTACCACAATCAGCCCCAGCATTTT | CASSPWGTGSYHNQPQHF
NA | TRBJ2-1 | TRBV25-1 | NA | TGTGCCAGCAGGGTAGTGGGAGGGGGGGAGCAGTTCTTC | CASRVVGGGEQFF
once | TRBJ1-1 | TRBV6-1 | TRBD1 | TGTGCCAGCACCAGGACAGGGCCCACTGAAGCTTTCTTT | CASTRTGPTEAFF
NA | TRBJ1-5 | TRBV28 | NA | TGTGCCAGCTCTCTGGACAGACGCCCCGGGGATCAGCCCCAGCATTTT | CASSLDRRPGDQPQHF